A single sample gave rise to the 17 T cell receptor beta chains below, sequenced in a study of Graves' ophthalmopathy and Graves' hyperthyroidism. Amplification from RNA transcripts yielded the TCR beta CDR3 regions. Amplification began with first-round RT-PCR using HTBI primers, then second-round multiplex PCR was performed. Each CDR3 protein is one row after TCRdb ran MiXCR on the multiplex PCR reads. The sample lists approximately 700,000 distinct CDR3 sequences, 40% occurring once. The source material was peripheral blood. Receptors originate from an adult man with Graves' ophthalmopathy.

The chain employs TRBV20-1 and TRBJ2-7; 11 nucleotides line up with TRBD1. J gave up 2 bases and V 3 bases, and 6 bases lay outside the gene matches. Germline V lookup: CDR1 DFQATT, CDR2 SNEGSKA (reference sequence). This CDR3 spans 15 amino acids. The DNA of the CDR3 is TGCAGTGCTAGGGGGGGGACAGGGGGACCCTACGAGCAGTACTTC. This gives the protein CSARGGTGGPYEQYF.

This clonotype has only a few counts. The V and J genes are TRBV13 and TRBJ2-6; D might be TRBD1 or TRBD2, each matching 6 bases. V dropped 5 bases and J dropped 1 base, with 21 bases sitting between them. Germline lookup yields CDR1 PRHDT and CDR2 FYEKMQ (reference sequence). The CDR3 extends over 19 amino acids. This CDR3 reads CASSLHGNRAGSGANVLTF. The CDR3 nucleotides are TGTGCCAGCAGCCTCCATGGGAACAGGGCGGGGTCTGGGGCCAACGTCCTGACTTTC. The full variable domain, in which reference TRBV13 and TRBJ2-6 provide the parts outside the CDR3, is AAGVIQSPRHLIKEKRETATLKCYPIPRHDTVYWYQQGPGQDPQFLISFYEKMQSDKGSIPDRFSAQQFSDYHSELNMSSLELGDSALYFCASSLHGNRAGSGANVLTFGAGSRLTVL.

This clonotype was seen many times. The chain combines TRBV10-3 with TRBJ1-2; the match to TRBD1 covers 8 bases. Trimming removed 6 bases from V and 6 bases from J; junction bases left unmatched: 6. CDR1 is ENHRY and CDR2 is SYGVKD in the germline V gene. The CDR3 totals 13 residues. CDR3 sequence (DNA): TGTGCCATCAGGGAGGACAGGGTGGATGGCTACACCTTC. Its protein product is CAIREDRVDGYTF.

The rearrangement uses TRBV11-2 and TRBJ1-2; the D gene is possibly TRBD1 (5 bases). Trimming removed 2 bases at V and 7 bases at J, with 23 bases between. CDR3 length: 17 residues. From germline, CDR1 is SGHAT and CDR2 FQNNGV. Here the CDR3 reads CASSLSRWGGLGRGYTF. CDR3 bases: TGTGCCAGCAGCTTATCTAGGTGGGGGGGACTCGGTCGTGGCTACACCTTC. The full variable domain, rest sourced from reference TRBV11-2 and TRBJ1-2, is EAGVAQSPRYKIIEKRQSVAFWCNPISGHATLYWYQQILGQGPKLLIQFQNNGVVDDSQLPKDRFSAERLKGVDSTLKIQPAKLEDSAVYLCASSLSRWGGLGRGYTFGSGTRLTVV.

The chain is built from TRBV7-4 and TRBJ2-5; TRBD2 aligns across 13 bases. J gave up 2 bases and V 11 bases, and 11 bases lay outside the gene matches. CDR1 is SGHVT, CDR2 SQSDAQ, per germline. This CDR3 region has 16 residues. The CDR3 region is CAWRDGLAGDQETQYF. In DNA, the CDR3 is TGTGCCTGGAGGGACGGACTAGCGGGGGATCAAGAGACCCAGTACTTC.

This chain links TRBV6-1 with TRBJ2-7, with a possible D match to TRBD2 (6 bases). Germline CDR1 and CDR2: MNHNS and SASEGT. Between the trimmed V and J ends, which lost 2 bases and 6 bases, there was a span of 14 bases. CDR3 length: 14 residues. The CDR3 DNA reads TGTGCCAGCAGTGAACCGTGGAGGGCCGGCGAGCAGTACTTC. This gives the protein CASSEPWRAGEQYF.

The chain couples TRBV7-2 to TRBJ1-5, with D possibly TRBD1 on 6 matching bases. Looked up from germline, CDR1 is SGHTA and CDR2 is FQGNSA. Trimming left V 5 bases short and J 5 bases short, with 19 bases between. The CDR3 runs 16 residues. DNA of the CDR3: TGTGCCAGCAGCCCATCGGCCGGACAGCTCGATCAGCCCCAGCATTTT. Amino acid sequence: CASSPSAGQLDQPQHF.

In its sample, this clonotype was seen a few times. The rearrangement links TRBV4-2 to TRBJ1-5; 7 positions agree with TRBD1. This CDR3 has 14 residues. V trimming: 0 bases; J trimming: 8 bases; junction bases outside the gene matches: 4. Germline V gene lookup returns CDR1 LGHNA and CDR2 YNFKEQ. The CDR3 protein is CASSQDRGLEPQHF. CDR3 bases: TGTGCCAGCAGCCAAGACAGGGGGTTAGAGCCCCAGCATTTT.

The rearrangement links TRBV2 to TRBJ2-7; no reliable D call. Trimming took 6 bases from V and 2 from J, leaving 8 bases between them. The CDR3 contains 12 residues. Germline CDR1 SNHLY, CDR2 FYNNEI. CDR3 DNA sequence: TGTGCCAGCAGGGTCAGCCCCTACGAGCAGTACTTC. As protein: CASRVSPYEQYF.

This sequence joins TRBV20-1 and TRBJ1-2; 8 bases are shared with TRBD1. Germline V lookup: CDR1 DFQATT, CDR2 SNEGSKA (reference sequence). CDR3 length: 14 residues. CDR3 in DNA: TGCAGCGTTATAATGGACAGGGAAGCTGATGGCTACACCTTC. It translates to CSVIMDREADGYTF.

J is TRBJ2-2 and V is TRBV7-9; 7 bases align to TRBD2. From germline, CDR1 is SEHNR and CDR2 FQNEAQ (reference sequence). Unmatched junction bases numbered 15, after V lost 8 bases and J lost 6 bases. CDR3 size: 16 residues. The CDR3 is CASGSFLAEKAGELFF. Written as DNA, the CDR3 is TGTGCCAGCGGCTCATTTCTAGCGGAGAAGGCCGGGGAGCTGTTTTTT.

The V and J genes are TRBV29-1 and TRBJ2-3; D possibly corresponds to TRBD1 (6 bases). CDR1 is SQVTM, CDR2 ANQGSEA, per germline. This CDR3 is built from 14 residues. The ends were cut back, 3 bases at V and 2 bases at J, with 12 bases in the middle. The CDR3 loop is CSVDVWTDTDTQYF. The CDR3, as DNA: TGCAGCGTTGATGTGTGGACAGACACAGATACGCAGTATTTT.

This clonotype was recorded many times. The chain couples TRBV7-8 to TRBJ1-1; D possibly corresponds to TRBD1 (5 bases). The CDR3 totals 16 residues. CDR1 is SGHVS and CDR2 is FQNEAQ in the germline V gene. Deletions cut 1 base from V and 1 base from J, with 13 bases between. The CDR3: CASSLDGRGANTEAFF. The CDR3 nucleotides read TGTGCCAGCAGCTTAGACGGGAGGGGCGCGAACACTGAAGCTTTCTTT.

The chain couples TRBV29-1 to TRBJ1-1; possible D gene TRBD1, 5 bases. Looked up from germline, CDR1 is SQVTM and CDR2 is ANQGSEA. V was trimmed by 8 bases and J by 4 bases, leaving 17 bases between them. The CDR3 has 13 residues. CDR3 coding DNA: TGCAGCCCGCAGGCCAGGGTGGGCACTGAAGCTTTCTTT. Translation gives CSPQARVGTEAFF.

This clonotype was counted ten times or more. V gene TRBV7-9 combines with J gene TRBJ1-1; D uncertain. Per the germline V gene, CDR1 is SEHNR and CDR2 is FQNEAQ (reference sequence). V was shortened by 5 bases and J by 3 bases, with 10 bases between the two germline ends. The CDR3 has 13 amino acids. In nucleotides, the CDR3 is TGTGCCAGCAGCCGCAATGGGGACACTGAAGCTTTCTTT. This translates into CASSRNGDTEAFF.

This chain links TRBV25-1 with TRBJ1-6; 9 bases line up with TRBD1. This CDR3 spans 16 amino acids. Per germline, CDR1 MGHDK and CDR2 SYGVNS. V was pared by 5 bases and J by 9 bases, with 11 bases of the junction left unmatched. In nucleotides, the CDR3 is TGTGCCAGCAGTACCCGACAGGGGGGAAGGAGTTCACCCCTCCACTTT. Protein: CASSTRQGGRSSPLHF.

The chain links TRBV24-1 to TRBJ1-3; perhaps TRBD1 as D (5 bases). Germline V gene data show CDR1 as KGHDR and CDR2 as SFDVKD. This CDR3 spans 17 amino acids. Trimming shortened V by 5 bases and J by 7 bases, and 23 bases separated the two germline ends. The chain's CDR3 is CATSGSGLAGFGNTIYF. In DNA form, the CDR3 reads TGTGCCACCAGTGGGTCGGGACTAGCGGGGTTCGGGAACACCATATATTTT.